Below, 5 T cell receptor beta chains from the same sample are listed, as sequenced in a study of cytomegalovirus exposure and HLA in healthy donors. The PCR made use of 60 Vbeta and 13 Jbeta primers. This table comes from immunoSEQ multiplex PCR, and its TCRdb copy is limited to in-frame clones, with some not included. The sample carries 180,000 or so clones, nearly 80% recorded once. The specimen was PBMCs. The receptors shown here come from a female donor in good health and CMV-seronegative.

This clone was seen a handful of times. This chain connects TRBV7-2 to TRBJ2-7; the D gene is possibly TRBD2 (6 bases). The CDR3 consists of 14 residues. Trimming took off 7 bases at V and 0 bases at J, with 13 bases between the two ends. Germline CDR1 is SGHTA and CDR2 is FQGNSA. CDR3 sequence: CASTLGGTSYEQYF. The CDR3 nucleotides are TGTGCCAGCACTTTAGGAGGGACCTCCTACGAGCAGTACTTC.

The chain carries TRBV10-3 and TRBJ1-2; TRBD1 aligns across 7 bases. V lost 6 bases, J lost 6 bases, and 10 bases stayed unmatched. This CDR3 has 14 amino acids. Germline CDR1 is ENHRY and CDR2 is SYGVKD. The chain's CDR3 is CAIRNTGALDGYTF. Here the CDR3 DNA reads TGTGCCATCAGAAATACAGGGGCTTTGGATGGCTACACCTTC.

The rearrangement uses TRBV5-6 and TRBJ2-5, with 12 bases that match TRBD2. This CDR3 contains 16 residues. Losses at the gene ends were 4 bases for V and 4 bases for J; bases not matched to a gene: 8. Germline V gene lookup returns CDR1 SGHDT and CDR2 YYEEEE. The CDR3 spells CASSMTSGSGGETQYF. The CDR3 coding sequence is TGTGCCAGCAGCATGACTAGCGGGAGTGGTGGAGAGACCCAGTACTTC.

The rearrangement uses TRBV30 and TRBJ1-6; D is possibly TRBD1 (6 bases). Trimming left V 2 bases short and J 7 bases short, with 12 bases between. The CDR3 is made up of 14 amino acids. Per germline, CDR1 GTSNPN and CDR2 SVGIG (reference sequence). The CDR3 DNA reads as TGTGCCTGGAGTCTAGGCCAGGGGAATTCACCCCTCCACTTT. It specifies CAWSLGQGNSPLHF.

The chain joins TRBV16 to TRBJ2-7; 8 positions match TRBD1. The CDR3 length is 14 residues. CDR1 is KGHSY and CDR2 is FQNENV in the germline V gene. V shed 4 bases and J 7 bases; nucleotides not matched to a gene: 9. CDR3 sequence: CASSPSDRAREQYF. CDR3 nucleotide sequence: TGTGCCAGCAGCCCTTCGGACAGGGCTAGAGAGCAGTACTTC.